These 7 T cell receptor beta chains were all obtained from the same sample, sequenced in a study of human T cells and chemical hapten exposure. The time point denotes: patch test 1, 2 weeks after DPC sensitization. Treatment denoted: therapeutic diphenylcyclopropenone sensitization with weekly scalp DPC. TCRdb passed the RACE reads through MiXCR, listing each CDR3 protein once. The profile shows 150,000 to 200,000 distinct CDR3 sequences, about 14% of them singletons. The sample consisted of whole blood, taken in connection with sensitization to the hapten diphenylcyclopropenone (DPC). The receptor source for this set is a woman in her 30s with alopecia areata. Some clones in this sample may be carry-over from other donors' samples.

The V and J genes are TRBV20-1 and TRBJ2-2; D gene ambiguous. Germline lookup yields CDR1 DFQATT and CDR2 SNEGSKA (reference sequence). The CDR3 covers 12 residues. The V and J ends lost 0 bases and 4 bases respectively, with 3 bases between them. The CDR3 sequence: CSARDGTGELFF. DNA for the CDR3: TGCAGTGCTAGAGATGGCACCGGGGAGCTGTTTTTT.

The DNA of the CDR3 is TGTGCCAGCAGCCAGGGGCCTGAAGCTTTCTTT. It specifies CASSQGPEAFF. The V call is TRBV7-2, the J call TRBJ1-1; D perhaps matches TRBD1 (6 bases). The CDR3 has 11 residues. Trimming left V 5 bases short and J 6 bases short, with 7 bases between. Germline CDR1 and CDR2: SGHTA and FQGNSA.

This clonotype was counted a few times. The V call is TRBV4-3, the J call TRBJ2-3; 7 nucleotides agree with TRBD1. In germline, CDR1 is LGHNA, CDR2 YSLEER. This CDR3 region has 16 residues. V gave up 0 bases and J gave up 2 bases; unmatched junction bases: 5. In DNA form, the CDR3 reads TGCGCCAGCAGCCAAGAAACCGGGACAGCCACAGATACGCAGTATTTT. This sequence encodes CASSQETGTATDTQYF.

In this sample, this clonotype turned up a few times. The V and J genes are TRBV12-3 or TRBV12-4 and TRBJ1-6; D unclear. Trimming cost V 5 bases and J 8 bases, with 16 bases left between them. The CDR3 sequence is 15 residues long. As DNA, the CDR3 is TGTGCCAGCAGTCCTTTATGGGCCGCGGATTCACCCCTCCACTTT. Translated: CASSPLWAADSPLHF.

Of note for this clonotype: A much larger clone sits a single nucleotide away, making a read error possible. The CDR3 region is CASSSPVGGGYGYTF. The CDR3 region has the DNA TGTGCCAGCAGCTCACCTGTAGGGGGCGGCTATGGCTACACCTTC. The chain has TRBV7-9 and TRBJ1-2; 7 bases agree with TRBD1. With V trimmed by 4 bases and J by 4 bases, 9 bases remained unmatched. Germline V lookup: CDR1 SEHNR, CDR2 FQNEAQ (reference sequence). The CDR3 covers 15 residues.

The chain combines TRBV11-2 with TRBJ2-7; tentative D call: TRBD1 (6 bases). This CDR3 spans 15 amino acids. Trimming stripped 1 base from V and 2 bases from J, with 12 bases between. Germline V CDR1 and CDR2: SGHAT, FQNNGV. In DNA, the CDR3 is TGTGCCAGCAGCTTAGGGGGGACAACTACCTACGAGCAGTACTTC. It encodes CASSLGGTTTYEQYF.

This clonotype was counted at least ten times. The rearrangement uses TRBV29-1 and TRBJ2-1; 12 bases align to TRBD2. V dropped 4 bases and J dropped 7; count of bases not matched to a gene: 11. This CDR3 comprises 16 residues. The germline V gene encodes CDR1 SQVTM and CDR2 ANQGSEA. CDR3 loop: CSVGMTSGSIGNEQFF. Written as DNA, the CDR3 is TGCAGCGTTGGGATGACTAGCGGGAGCATCGGGAATGAGCAGTTCTTC.